This TCR beta chain is from a study of vaccination effects on CD4 cells after COVID-19. The method was immunoSEQ multiplex PCR; TCRdb's version includes in-frame clones alone and lacks a portion of them. The repertoire consists of under 35,000 clones, with less than 80% occurring once and the leading ten covering approximately 8.9%. Antigen-specific CD4+ T cells were expanded with viral peptide pools in the ViraFEST assay before sequencing. CD4+ T cells were isolated after around 9 days of culture. Of the BNT162b2 and mRNA-1273 vaccines, participants received two doses of one or the other. V lost 5 bases, J lost 6 bases, and 6 bases stayed unmatched. Per the germline V gene, CDR1 is SGHAT and CDR2 is FQNNGV. This CDR3 spans 13 amino acids. This clone is categorized as medium-sized. Antigen unknown.

Sequencing was performed on CD4+ T cells from PBMCs cultured with SARS-CoV-2 spike peptides, taken after COVID-19 vaccination. The TCR was taken from a human donor who received a COVID-19 vaccine. The chain recombines TRBV11-2 with TRBJ1-2; TRBD1 agrees at 7 bases. As DNA, the CDR3 is TGTGCCAGCAGCCCCAGGGGGTCGGATGGCTACACCTTC. Translating gives CASSPRGSDGYTF.